The rows below give T cell receptor beta chains drawn from one sample of a study of T-cell reconstitution after alpha-beta-depleted transplantation in children. MiXCR, run by TCRdb on the PCR reads, gives a single entry per CDR3 protein. Here the sample spans approximately 82,000 distinct CDR3 sequences, 15% to 18% being singletons. The source material was PBMCs, mostly from graft donor cells, sampled 180 days after TCRalphabeta/CD19-depleted stem cell transplant. Receptors were obtained from a male patient aged 2-15 years who had a stem cell transplant for acute lymphoblastic leukemia, so the T cells may come from the graft donor. The CDR3 runs from the conserved cysteine through the conserved F or W. Each record gives: clone size, D gene, J gene, V gene, CDR3 DNA, CDR3 protein. The D gene is left open where the match is weak. A row's size may be missing; if present it is once, few, many or a size class.

NA | NA | TRBJ2-3 | TRBV7-8 | TGTGCCAGCAGCTTACAATTCGGGGGCACAGATACGCAGTATTTT | CASSLQFGGTDTQYF
NA | NA | TRBJ2-3 | TRBV4-3 | TGCGCCAGCAGCTCAACCCCTCGCACAGATACGCAGTATTTT | CASSSTPRTDTQYF
NA | NA | TRBJ2-3 | TRBV12-3/TRBV12-4 | TGTGCCAGCAGTTACGCTCGATCCACAGATACGCAGTATTTT | CASSYARSTDTQYF
few | TRBD1 | TRBJ2-7 | TRBV29-1 | TGCAGCGTTTCCGGGACAGGGGACCACGAGCAGTACTTC | CSVSGTGDHEQYF
NA | NA | TRBJ2-7 | TRBV27 | TGTGCCAGCAGTTTAGTGGGGTCAACCTACGAGCAGTACTTC | CASSLVGSTYEQYF
once | TRBD2 | TRBJ2-7 | TRBV6-1 | TGTGCCAGCAGCCAAGCCCTAGCGGGGTATGCCTACGAGCAGTACTTC | CASSQALAGYAYEQYF
few | NA | TRBJ1-5 | TRBV12-3/TRBV12-4 | TGTGCCAGCAGCACAGGCGTGCCAGACAATCAGCCCCAGCATTTT | CASSTGVPDNQPQHF
NA | TRBD2 | TRBJ2-1 | TRBV6-2/TRBV6-3 | TGTGCCAGCAGTTATGGACTAGCGGGGGTCAATGAGCAGTTCTTC | CASSYGLAGVNEQFF
NA | NA | TRBJ1-6 | TRBV7-9 | TGTGCCAGCAGCTTAGCGCAGGGGAGAGGGTCACCCCTCCACTTT | CASSLAQGRGSPLHF
many | NA | TRBJ2-2 | TRBV7-2 | TGTGCCAGCAGCTTACAGGGCTACGCGAACACCGGGGAGCTGTTTTTT | CASSLQGYANTGELFF
medium-sized | TRBD1 | TRBJ2-2 | TRBV7-2 | TGTGCCACCTCGAAGCAGGGGGACGGGGAGCTGTTTTTT | CATSKQGDGELFF
NA | TRBD1 | TRBJ1-5 | TRBV5-1 | TGCGCCAGCAGCTACGAACCCCTAGACAGGGTGGTTCAGCCCCAGCATTTT | CASSYEPLDRVVQPQHF
NA | NA | TRBJ1-1 | TRBV29-1 | TGCAGCACATTCAGGGTTGACACTGAAGCTTTCTTT | CSTFRVDTEAFF
NA | TRBD1 | TRBJ2-2 | TRBV18 | TGTGCCAGCTCACCTCAGATTCAGGGGGCCGCGAACACCGGGGAGCTGTTTTTT | CASSPQIQGAANTGELFF
many | TRBD1 | TRBJ2-7 | TRBV5-1 | TGCGCCAGCAGCACGGGACAGGGGACCGAGCAGTACTTC | CASSTGQGTEQYF
few | TRBD1 | TRBJ2-2 | TRBV27 | TGTGCCAGCAGAAGGACAGGGGGCCCCGGGGAGCTGTTTTTT | CASRRTGGPGELFF
NA | NA | TRBJ1-5 | TRBV2 | TGTGCCAGCTCTCTTCTGGAACCGCCATGGATGCCCCAGCATTTT | CASSLLEPPWMPQHF
few | NA | TRBJ2-1 | TRBV27 | TGTGCCAGCAGCCAGGGAGGCGATGAGCAGTTCTTC | CASSQGGDEQFF
NA | TRBD2 | TRBJ2-3 | TRBV20-1 | TGCAGTGCTGGTAGCGGGGGCGATACGCAGTATTTT | CSAGSGGDTQYF
NA | NA | TRBJ2-1 | TRBV9 | TGTGCCAGCAGCGTAGGCGTTTGGGGTGTCACCTACAATGAGCAGTTCTTC | CASSVGVWGVTYNEQFF
NA | NA | TRBJ2-4 | TRBV3-1 | TGTGCCAGCAGCCAAAGGGGGTTGGGGCTGACCAAAAACATTCAGTACTTC | CASSQRGLGLTKNIQYF
NA | TRBD1 | TRBJ1-1 | TRBV7-9 | TGTGCCAGCAGCCCACCGGACAGGGGGCACACTGAAGCTTTCTTT | CASSPPDRGHTEAFF